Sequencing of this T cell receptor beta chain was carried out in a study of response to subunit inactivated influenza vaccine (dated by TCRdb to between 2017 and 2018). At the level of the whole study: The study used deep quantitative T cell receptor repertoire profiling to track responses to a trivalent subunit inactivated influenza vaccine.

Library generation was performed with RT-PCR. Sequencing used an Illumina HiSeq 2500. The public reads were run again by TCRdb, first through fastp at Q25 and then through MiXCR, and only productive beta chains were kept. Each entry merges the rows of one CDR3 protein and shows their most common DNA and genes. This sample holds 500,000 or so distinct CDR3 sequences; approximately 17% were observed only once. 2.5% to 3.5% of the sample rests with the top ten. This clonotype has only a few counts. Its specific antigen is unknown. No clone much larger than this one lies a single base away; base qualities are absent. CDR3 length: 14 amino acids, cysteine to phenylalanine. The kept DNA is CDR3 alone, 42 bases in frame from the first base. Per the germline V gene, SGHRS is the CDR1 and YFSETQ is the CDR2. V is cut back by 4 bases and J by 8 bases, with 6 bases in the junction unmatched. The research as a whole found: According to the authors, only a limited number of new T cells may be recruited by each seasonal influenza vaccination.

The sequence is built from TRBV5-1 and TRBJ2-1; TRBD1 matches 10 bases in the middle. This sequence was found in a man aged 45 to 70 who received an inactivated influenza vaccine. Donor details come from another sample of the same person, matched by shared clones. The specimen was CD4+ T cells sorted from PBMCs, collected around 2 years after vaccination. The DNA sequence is TGCGCCAGCAGCCCCGGACAGGGGGTTTATGAGCAGTTCTTC. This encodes CASSPGQGVYEQFF.